This TCR beta chain is from a study of cytomegalovirus exposure and HLA in healthy donors (dated by TCRdb to the late 2010s). Background for the entire study: In an earlier analysis of approximately 500 of the donors, 250 to 350 Gb of sequence data and just under 120 million unique TCR beta sequences from roughly 180 million T cells were reported. Around 320 gigabases of sequencing data and approximately 85 million unique TCR sequences were included in an early release covering roughly 600 HLA-typed donors. The genetic ancestry cluster associated with self-reported Caucasian donors included 81% of the roughly 390 genotyped donors. The study aimed to test whether signatures of past pathogen exposure could be identified by cataloging public T cell receptors. The study profiled the T cell repertoires of under 700 subjects by immunosequencing and related them to cytomegalovirus serostatus. Along with the roughly 670-subject first cohort, a separate validation cohort of around 110 different subjects was used. To predict cytomegalovirus infection status, the study combined high-throughput TCR immunosequencing, statistical association of individual TCRs with disease status, and machine learning. A later analysis re-analyzed previously published TCR beta repertoires from 550 to 700 donors and added high-resolution HLA genotyping to study TCR occurrence patterns. In the later analysis, no new phenotypic data were used to find candidate immune exposures; instead, reliance was placed on TCR beta sequences and their occurrence across donors. An earlier analysis of 450 to 750 of the donors used high-throughput TCR beta sequencing to judge whether each TCR beta V gene segment behaved as functional or pseudogenic. Donor age, sex, ethnicity and CMV serostatus were compiled alongside the repertoire data. In a later genetic analysis, genome-wide SNP genotypes for 398 of the 666 donors were used, and that subset was treated as a discovery cohort. Every discovery cohort repertoire had been produced on one sequencing platform. Class I and class II HLA loci were covered by the typing at four-digit resolution. Typing coverage differed by locus: A, B, C, DRB1 and DQB1 were typed in about 620-630 donors, DQA1 in roughly 510, DPA1 in approximately 600, and DPB1 in just under 490. A handful of DR-DQ haplotypes were handled as single units for association and clustering because linkage in the cohort was strong. On average, 235,054 unique TCR beta nucleotide sequences were sequenced per donor among a few hundred genotyped donors of the cohort, with roughly 18% of those sequences being non-productive.

Findings and caveats that apply to the study as a whole: According to a later genetic analysis, donors in an Asian-associated ancestry cluster had fewer N-insertions in productive TCRs than the approximately 650-donor mean. V-gene and J-gene trimming of TCR beta chains was associated with a missense DCLRE1C variant in a later genetic analysis, and the association was replicated in an independent cohort. It was suggested by the authors that the approach could potentially be generalized to other disease states and immunological phenotypes. In a later analysis, about 16,000 TCR beta sequences were associated with specific HLA alleles at a false discovery rate of 0.05. For the cohort, immune exposure information was limited to CMV serostatus. Because HLA typing was missing for some donors at each locus, association tests included only the typed subset. Only TCR beta chains were sequenced in this cohort, and the absence of alpha or paired-chain data limited detectable features. Correlated functional status among segregating V segments might reflect linkage disequilibrium, but an unknown experimental factor could not be ruled out. Presence/absence analyses assumed roughly uniform sequencing depth across donors, an assumption that may not hold. In a later analysis, HLA-associated TCR beta chains were found to be more clonally expanded and to have lower generation probabilities than equally common non-associated chains. A later analysis reported that several top co-occurrence clusters appeared linked to parvovirus B19, influenza, CMV and Epstein-Barr virus. In vitro tests confirmed that a few of the cytomegalovirus-associated TCR beta chains recognize cytomegalovirus antigens. According to a later analysis, TCR association rates differed among HLA loci, with DRB1 alleles showing the most associated TCRs and HLA-C alleles showing the fewest. When HLA alleles, especially DR and DQ, strongly co-occurred, TCR associations were difficult to assign to individual alleles. The 87-base-pair reads could not distinguish some IMGT-functional V segments, including TRBV6-2 and TRBV6-3, so those segments were excluded. An earlier analysis of around 540 of the donors showed that most TCR beta V segments appeared in productive rearrangements either about 87% or about 30% of the time, which broadly matched IMGT annotations. The classifier was reported to diagnose cytomegalovirus status with high specificity and sensitivity in both the original cohort and the validation cohort. A cluster of highly shared sequence variants was judged likely to be a technical artifact of the sequencing pipeline. A total of fewer than 200 TCR beta chains were listed by the study as associated with cytomegalovirus. A further reported finding was that TCR beta sequences accurately predicted the HLA-A and HLA-B alleles for most subjects in the first cohort. A later analysis found that most CMV-associated TCR beta chains appeared HLA-restricted, with HLA associations seemingly driven largely by CMV exposure. While some public TCRs were present in many individuals, most TCR sequences turned up only very rarely across donors. The earlier analysis of fewer than 750 of the donors excluded 15 to 20 rarely observed V segments, including chromosome 9 orphons, because counts were too low.

The method was the immunoSEQ multiplex PCR assay. For the multiplex PCR, a mixture combining 60 forward primers for TCR Vbeta segments and 13 reverse primers for TCR Jbeta segments was used. Amplification of the CDR3 region of rearranged TCR beta genes was performed with a multiplex PCR assay on genomic DNA. The amplified TCR beta libraries were sequenced on the Illumina HiSeq System as 87-base-pair reads. In the authors' own workflow: In a later analysis, about 80 million unique TCR beta chains were counted across the 500 to 700 repertoires, and about 9.9 million of these chains were shared by at least two donors. To remove PCR and sequencing errors, raw reads were error-corrected and collapsed into unique sequences using a nearest-neighbor algorithm that merged closely related sequences. Alignment of CDR3 sequences to IMGT reference sequences was used to assign V, D and J gene segments. For a sequence to be retained, a match of at least six nucleotides to both a V gene segment and a J gene segment was required. Rearrangements were called productive when the CDR3 lacked stop codons and stayed in frame with V and J; all others were non-productive. Following IMGT convention, CDR3 was defined as the stretch from the second conserved V-encoded cysteine to the conserved J-encoded phenylalanine. Sequences without an unambiguous match to a single V gene segment were excluded from the earlier analysis of about 630 of the donors. In an earlier analysis of some 590 of the donors, V segments were called functional above 56.7% productive rearrangements and were called segregating when the between-donor standard deviation exceeded 5%. A statistical classification framework was developed to diagnose cytomegalovirus status using the catalog of TCR beta chain sequences. V and J gene assignment, in a later analysis, came from comparing TCR nucleotide sequences with IMGT/GENE-DB human TR gene sequences. Using the TCRdist pipeline, a later analysis assigned CDR3 sequences along with most-parsimonious VDJ recombination scenarios. In a later analysis, every TCR beta chain was defined by the combination of its CDR3 amino acid sequence and its V-gene family, and reads without a unique V-gene family were dropped. A later analysis removed over 500 highly shared, low-generation-probability nucleotide sequences to deal with suspected cross-contamination and a sequencing artifact. In a later analysis, a clonal expansion index for each public chain was calculated from normalized within-repertoire ranks of inferred template counts. In a later analysis, generation probabilities were computed with a VDJ recombination model fitted to out-of-frame rearrangements, and the resulting probabilities were checked against IGoR. In a later analysis, TCR-TCR, TCR-HLA and TCR-CMV co-occurrence was scored with hypergeometric tests, and a repertoire-size bias correction was applied to TCR pairs. In a later analysis, false discovery rates were estimated by permuting HLA or CMV assignments 20 times. A later analysis grouped co-occurring TCRs with DBSCAN, adding TCRdist sequence similarity when clustering within HLA-allele-positive subsets. Co-occurrence clustering excluded repertoires with fewer than 30,000 or more than 120,000 public chains, plus five with anomalous nucleotide sharing. The source is immuneACCESS, and TCRdb retained only in-frame sequences with V and J called. Part of the clones is not carried over; for the studies checked, unresolved V genes explain less than half of this, and the remainder is unexplained. V and J calls and clone size come straight from that table; D and trimming were deduced from the DNA. This sample is represented by 80,000 to 95,000 clones; 75% to 80% of them were singletons. In total, the top ten clones hold roughly 6% of the sample.

For this clone: The clone's antigen remains unknown. Base qualities are not at hand, and no much larger clone is one base apart.

The CDR3 has 14 amino acids, counting the end cysteine and phenylalanine. Only the CDR3 portion is preserved as DNA: 42 bases, with reading frame beginning at the first base. CDR1 and CDR2 are drawn from the germline V gene (reference sequence): SGHNT, YYREEE. Trimmed from V: 0 bases; trimmed from J: 8 bases; junction bases lacking a gene match: 4. The cohort was made up of under 800 healthy bone marrow donors. All cohort members were sampled while nominally healthy, although unrecorded immune exposures were likely present. The donor was CMV seronegative and was included in the group of a few hundred seronegative cohort members. Each donor provided a peripheral blood sample, and peripheral blood mononuclear cells were used for TCR beta sequencing. The Qiagen DNeasy Blood Extraction Kit was used to extract genomic DNA from the blood cell samples.

Sequences were obtained from PBMCs. The rearranged chain carries TRBV5-4 and TRBJ2-7, and 11 bases in between align with TRBD1. The clonotype originates from a female donor in good health and CMV-seronegative. The sequenced DNA: TGTGCCAGCAGCTTGGCGGGACAGGGGGATAAGCAGTACTTC. Its protein product is CASSLAGQGDKQYF.